The entry below describes one T cell receptor (beta chain). No antigen is known for it. Researchers took RNA transcripts and amplified the TCR beta CDR3 regions from them. First-round RT-PCR targeting the TCR CDR3 was performed with the HTBI primer set. TCRdb reanalysed the multiplex PCR reads using MiXCR and keeps one entry per CDR3 protein. The data contain around 530,000 distinct CDR3 sequences, roughly 17% of them singletons. The sample belongs to a study of T cells in Graves' hyperthyroidism and ophthalmopathy. Germline V gives CDR1 SGHRS, CDR2 YFSETQ. V shed 3 bases, J shed 8 bases, and the junction held 12 bases outside the gene matches. This CDR3 is built from 17 residues. The study's findings and limits: The majority of expanded thyroid clonotypes above 0.001 also appeared in blood.

A patient was excluded if there was uncontrolled infection, other autoimmune disease, pregnancy or lactation. Sequencing was carried out using blood. The clonotype was recovered from a woman under 30 with Graves' ophthalmopathy. V gene TRBV5-1 combines with J gene TRBJ2-2; TRBD2 aligns across 11 bases. The CDR3 is CASSSGLAGDSGGELFF. The CDR3 DNA is TGCGCCAGCAGCTCCGGACTAGCGGGTGACTCGGGAGGGGAGCTGTTTTTT.